This T cell receptor beta chain was recorded in a study of naive and memory T cell subsets. Study-level results: Possibly reflecting memory cells re-expressing CD45RA, a few larger clonotypes occurred in naive repertoires, especially CD8. RNA-based TCR counts may shift with T cell activation and differentiation. Findings for naive and memory subsets could not be checked against ground truth. Over 85% of naive TCR sequences appeared only once after error correction, unlike memory subsets.

The V gene end was trimmed by 2 bases and the J gene end by 3 bases; junction bases not matched to a gene: 4. Germline values: CDR1 LGHNA, CDR2 YSLEER. The CDR3 spans 14 residues. Remarks on this clonotype: Antigen specificity is unknown.

Both TRBC1 and TRBC2 were covered by a beta constant-region primer of two equimolar oligonucleotides. Nested alpha and beta constant-region primers with the SP2 primer drove four PCR rounds on ligated cDNA. TCRdb independently ran MiXCR on the UMI-ligation and nested PCR reads; one entry per CDR3 protein. The sample lists under 150,000 distinct CDR3 sequences, 15% to 25% occurring once. Sequenced: naive CD8+ T cells from blood. The TCR sequence derives from a human donor in good health. The chain is built from TRBV4-3 and TRBJ2-7, with TRBD1 matching 7 bases. For the CDR3, the DNA is TGCGCCAGCAGCCAACACCCAGGGGGCTACGAGCAGTACTTC. Protein product: CASSQHPGGYEQYF.